This TCR beta chain was observed in a study of blood T cell repertoires in COVID-19. Authors' methods: Amplifying reference gene primers gave estimates of nucleated cell counts. This table comes from immunoSEQ multiplex PCR, and its TCRdb copy is limited to in-frame clones, with some not included. The DNA was the basis for D and trimming; V, J and clone size are from that table. Counted here are some 130,000 clones, roughly 81% occurring once; the ten biggest clones make up over 10%. Sequenced sample: peripheral blood. The sequence derives from a human donor in a cohort sampled during active COVID-19.

CDR3 bases: TGTGCCAGCAGCTTAGAGGCGGTCTACACCGGGGAGCTGTTTTTT. It translates to CASSLEAVYTGELFF. The J gene is TRBJ2-2, the V gene TRBV11-2; D not certain. Looked up from germline, CDR1 is SGHAT and CDR2 is FQNNGV. V gave up 0 bases and J gave up 3 bases, with 8 bases separating them. The CDR3 has 15 amino acids.